These 23 T cell receptor beta chains originate from one sample sequenced in a study of molecular identifiers for immune sequencing clone quantification. TCRdb recomputed calls from the PCR reads with MiXCR, one row per CDR3 protein. Of about 510,000 distinct CDR3 sequences detected, roughly 24% appear once; the ten largest clones hold roughly 0.79%. Specimen: naive CD8+ T cells from blood, with Jurkat cell RNA spiked in. The subset: FACS-sorted CD8+CD4-CCR7+CD45RA+ naive T cells. The source is a human donor in good health. Some libraries in this study had Jurkat cell RNA spiked in.

At least ten counts were recorded for this clonotype. V and J are TRBV11-2 and TRBJ1-1, with D uncertain. CDR3 length: 13 residues. Germline assignment: CDR1 SGHAT and CDR2 FQNNGV. V dropped 1 base and J dropped 9 bases, with 12 bases sitting between them. CDR3: CASSLVTVPQAFF. CDR3 nucleotides: TGTGCCAGCAGCTTAGTAACGGTACCTCAAGCTTTCTTT.

This chain links TRBV7-6 with TRBJ2-2; tentative D call: TRBD2 (6 bases). CDR1 SGHVS and CDR2 FNYEAQ come from the germline V gene. V was pared by 4 bases and J by 6 bases, with 15 bases between. The CDR3 is made up of 15 amino acids. CDR3 bases: TGTGCCAGCAGCTCCGTGACTAGTCTCTCCGGGGAGCTGTTTTTT. Amino acid sequence: CASSSVTSLSGELFF. Full variable domain (outside the CDR3, taken from reference TRBV7-6 and TRBJ2-2): GAGVSQSPRYKVTKRGQDVALRCDPISGHVSLYWYRQALGQGPEFLTYFNYEAQQDKSGLPNDRFSAERPEGSISTLTIQRTEQRDSAMYRCASSSVTSLSGELFFGEGSRLTVL.

Of note for this clonotype: At one boundary the junction diverges from the germline segment, which might be a read error. The genes are TRBV20-1 and TRBJ2-2; tentative D call: TRBD2 (5 bases). CDR1 and CDR2 from the germline V gene are DFQATT and SNEGSKA (reference sequence). CDR3 length equals 15 residues. CDR3 in DNA: TGCAGTGCTTATCCAGCGGTCGCGAAAACCGGGGAGCTGTTTTTT. It translates to CSAYPAVAKTGELFF.

With regard to this clonotype: Since a much larger clone is just one base distant, this may be a read error. V and J are TRBV28 and TRBJ1-1; unclear D gene. Germline CDR1 reads MDHEN; CDR2 reads SYDVKM. V lost 3 bases, J lost 9 bases, and 11 bases lay in between. The CDR3 covers 12 residues. The CDR3 bases are TGTGCCAGCAGTTTCGGCCGGGGTAAAGCTTTCTTT. Translation: CASSFGRGKAFF.

With respect to this clonotype: A much larger clone sits a single nucleotide away, making a read error possible. This sequence joins TRBV6-2 or TRBV6-3 and TRBJ2-3; a weak D match, TRBD1 (5 bases). The CDR3 is 14 amino acids. Germline loops: CDR1 MNHEY, CDR2 SVGEGT. The CDR3 DNA is TGTGCCACCAGACCCACGCAGGGCACAGATACGCGGTATTTT. Translating it yields CATRPTQGTDTRYF.

About this clonotype: A read error may explain this, as a much larger clone is one base away. The chain is built from TRBV7-9 and TRBJ2-1; no reliable D call. The CDR3 spans 16 residues. The V gene's germline CDR1 is SEHNR and CDR2 FQNEAQ (reference sequence). V was cut by 8 bases and J by 9 bases, with 26 bases left in between. The DNA for the CDR3 is TGTGCCAGCGGCTCCCTCGTAGACCCCCGGGCGGCTGAGCAGTTCTTC. This translates into CASGSLVDPRAAEQFF.

In this sample, this clonotype turned up many times. J is TRBJ2-7 and V is TRBV28; 7 positions agree with TRBD2. The CDR3 has 14 amino acids. Germline CDR1 and CDR2: MDHEN and SYDVKM. Germline trimming cut 7 bases from V and 4 bases from J; bases unmatched to any gene: 10. The CDR3 sequence is CASNESGVDYEQYF. CDR3 nucleotide sequence: TGTGCCAGCAACGAAAGCGGGGTAGATTACGAGCAGTACTTC.

This rearrangement joins TRBV7-9 to TRBJ2-3, with TRBD1 as a possible D gene (6 bases). The CDR3 runs to 18 residues. The V and J ends lost 3 bases and 2 bases respectively, with 21 bases between them. Germline assignment: CDR1 SEHNR and CDR2 FQNEAQ (reference sequence). In nucleotides, the CDR3 is TGTGCCAGCAGCTTGCAGCCGTCGGGACACTCATCCACAGATACGCAGTATTTT. This sequence encodes CASSLQPSGHSSTDTQYF.

At least ten counts were recorded for this clonotype. This chain connects TRBV30 to TRBJ2-7, with TRBD2 matching over 8 bases. The germline gives CDR1 GTSNPN, CDR2 SVGIG (reference sequence). With 2 bases clipped from V and 4 bases from J, the junction kept 4 bases outside the gene matches. CDR3 size: 13 residues. CDR3 in amino acids: CAWSPSGSYEQYF. The CDR3 DNA is TGTGCCTGGAGTCCGAGCGGGAGTTACGAGCAGTACTTC.

On this clonotype itself: Since a much larger clone is just one base distant, this may be a read error. The CDR3 spells CASSLTGLAGSHQETQYF. DNA of the CDR3: TGCGCCAGCAGCTTAACCGGACTAGCGGGGAGCCACCAAGAGACCCAGTACTTC. This chain joins TRBV5-1 and TRBJ2-5; 12 bases agree with TRBD2. V lost 2 bases to trimming and J lost 0 bases; unmatched junction nucleotides: 8. Germline CDR1 and CDR2: SGHRS and YFSETQ. This CDR3 comprises 18 residues.

Concerning this clonotype: Compared with germline, one end of the junction differs, possibly owing to a read error. The chain carries TRBV7-9 and TRBJ2-7, with a weak D call TRBD1 (5 bases). Germline assignment: CDR1 SEHNR and CDR2 FQNEAQ (reference sequence). The length of the CDR3 is 12 residues. CDR3 sequence: CASTDSSNEQHF. The CDR3 coding sequence is TGTGCCAGCACCGACAGTTCCAACGAGCAGCACTTC.

Worth noting for this clonotype: Because it lacks the conserved phenylalanine or tryptophan at the end, this CDR3 is likely a read error. The chain recombines TRBV3-1 with TRBJ1-2; D unclear. CDR1 LGHDT and CDR2 YNNKEL come from the germline V gene (reference sequence). This CDR3 region has 14 residues. Trimming took 4 bases from V and 4 from J, leaving 13 bases between them. The CDR3 loop is CASSPLTDSYGYTL. The DNA of the CDR3 is TGTGCCAGCAGCCCCCTTACAGATTCCTATGGCTACACCCTC.

This clonotype was seen a few times. The chain joins TRBV11-3 to TRBJ2-3; D uncertain. This CDR3 spans 16 amino acids. Trimming took off 1 base at V and 3 bases at J, with 14 bases between the two ends. Germline V CDR1 and CDR2: SGHNT, YENEEA. The CDR3 loop reads CASSLGAGLLTDTQYF. In nucleotides, the CDR3 is TGTGCCAGCAGCTTAGGGGCAGGATTACTTACAGATACGCAGTATTTT.

The chain couples TRBV27 to TRBJ2-7; either TRBD1 or TRBD2 may fit D (6 bases each). This CDR3 contains 16 residues. Germline V gene lookup returns CDR1 MNHEY and CDR2 SMNVEV (reference sequence). The ends were cut back, 5 bases at V and 0 bases at J, with 17 bases in the middle. In DNA form, the CDR3 reads TGTGCCAGCAGTCTCCAAGGGGGGTTGAGCTCCTACGAGCAGTACTTC. Translating gives CASSLQGGLSSYEQYF.

As regards this clonotype: An end of the junction differs from the germline gene, which may be a read error. The chain employs TRBV7-2 and TRBJ1-4, with no clear D. This CDR3 spans 17 amino acids. Per germline, CDR1 SGHTA and CDR2 FQGNSA. CDR3 residues: CASSLYPAVPTNENLFF. The CDR3 DNA reads as TGTGCCAGCAGCTTGTACCCGGCAGTACCAACTAATGAAAACCTGTTTTTT.

The V call is TRBV28, the J call TRBJ2-1, with 7 nucleotides matching TRBD1. This CDR3 spans 19 amino acids. V shed 6 bases, J shed 2 bases, and the junction held 19 bases outside the gene matches. Germline V gene sequence: CDR1 MDHEN, CDR2 SYDVKM. In DNA form, the CDR3 reads TGTGCCAGCAGCCCCACCCTACGACAGGGCTCAGGTGCCTACAATGAGCAGTTCTTC. It encodes CASSPTLRQGSGAYNEQFF.

This clonotype was picked up a small number of times. The V gene is TRBV30, the J gene TRBJ2-7; no firm D call. CDR3 length: 12 amino acids. V was cut by 7 bases and J by 2 bases, with 12 bases left in between. CDR1 and CDR2 from the germline V gene are GTSNPN and SVGIG (reference sequence). The DNA of the CDR3 is TGTGCCTTCTCCGACCTTACCTACGAGCAGTACTTC. Translated: CAFSDLTYEQYF.

This clonotype was recorded a few times. The CDR3, as DNA: TGTGCCAGCAGTTACTCGAGCGCGGGGGAGAGCACAGATACGCAGTATTTT. Amino acid sequence: CASSYSSAGESTDTQYF. The chain combines TRBV6-5 with TRBJ2-3; the match to TRBD2 covers 7 bases. Trimming at V came to 0 bases and at J to 0 bases, leaving 6 bases not matched to a gene. CDR1 and CDR2 (germline): MNHEY, SVGAGI. The CDR3 is 17 amino acids.

The J gene is TRBJ1-2, the V gene TRBV7-9; 7 positions agree with TRBD1. Germline lookup yields CDR1 SEHNR and CDR2 FQNEAQ (reference sequence). The J segment lost 4 bases and the V segment lost 0 bases, leaving 8 bases of the junction unmatched. The CDR3 is 16 residues long. Here the CDR3 reads CASSLANGQVLYGYTF. CDR3 sequence (DNA): TGTGCCAGCAGCTTAGCAAATGGACAGGTGCTCTATGGCTACACCTTC.

This clonotype was recorded at least ten times. The chain couples TRBV7-9 to TRBJ1-3; TRBD1 matches 11 bases. V dropped 4 bases and J dropped 4; count of bases not matched to a gene: 6. CDR3 size: 16 residues. Germline V CDR1 and CDR2: SEHNR, FQNEAQ (reference sequence). The CDR3 loop reads CASSWTGGLVGNTIYF. For the CDR3, the DNA is TGTGCCAGCAGCTGGACAGGGGGCTTAGTAGGAAACACCATATATTTT.

A note on this clonotype: The CDR3 ends on some other residue instead of the conserved phenylalanine or tryptophan, so this is likely a read error. The rearrangement joins TRBV2 to TRBJ2-7; the D gene is possibly TRBD1 (6 bases). CDR1 and CDR2 (germline): SNHLY, FYNNEI. Trimming shortened V by 3 bases and J by 3 bases, and 12 bases separated the two germline ends. The CDR3 has 14 residues. CDR3 nucleotides: TGTGCCAGCAGTGACTTTGGGGGCAGCTACGAGCAGTACTCC. Protein sequence: CASSDFGGSYEQYS.

This clonotype was counted ten times or more. This sequence joins TRBV5-5 and TRBJ2-3, with 7 bases lining up with TRBD1. The trim removed 3 bases at V and 1 base at J, leaving 2 bases unmatched. This CDR3 has 14 residues. Per the germline V gene, CDR1 is SGHKS and CDR2 is YYEKEE (reference sequence). The CDR3 DNA follows: TGTGCCAGCAGCTCCGGGACAGGCACAGATACGCAGTATTTT. Translating gives CASSSGTGTDTQYF. Based on the CDR3 plus reference TRBV5-5 and TRBJ2-3, the full variable domain is DAGVTQSPTHLIKTRGQQVTLRCSPISGHKSVSWYQQVLGQGPQFIFQYYEKEERGRGNFPDRFSARQFPNYSSELNVNALLLGDSALYLCASSSGTGTDTQYFGPGTRLTVL.

This clonotype has more than one count but fewer than ten. This sequence joins TRBV27 and TRBJ2-5; TRBD2 is a possible D gene (6 bases). The CDR3 consists of 14 residues. Germline V gene lookup returns CDR1 MNHEY and CDR2 SMNVEV (reference sequence). Trimming removed 6 bases at V and 4 bases at J, with 15 bases between. The CDR3 here is CASRSSGDAETQYF. For the CDR3, the DNA is TGTGCCAGCAGGTCCTCGGGGGACGCAGAGACCCAGTACTTC.